The 32 T cell receptor beta chains below were found in one sample sequenced in a study of spatial heterogeneity in lung cancer (dated by TCRdb to the late 2010s). General findings and caveats noted by the study authors: A correlation was observed between the number of expanded intratumoral alpha and beta TCRs and the tumor nonsynonymous mutation count.

Their cognate antigens are unknown. The method was 5' RACE. The sequencing machine was a NextSeq 500. In TCRdb, the public reads were trimmed at Q25 with fastp and aligned with MiXCR, with productive beta chains retained. Every entry covers one CDR3 protein and lists the most common genes and DNA from its rows. This sample has about 100,000 distinct CDR3 sequences in its table, and 3.5% to 5% of those were observed once. The top ten hold less than 25% of the sample. The time point label, read with the paper, signifies: sample taken at primary tumor resection. The sample in question was lung tumor tissue, obtained at surgery. Source of these receptors: a male donor with early-stage non-small cell lung cancer.

This clonotype was detected ten times or more. The CDR3 loop reads CASSQTSGLYEKLFF. DNA of the CDR3: TGCGCCAGCAGCCAAACGTCAGGGTTATATGAAAAACTGTTTTTT. The chain carries TRBV4-1 and TRBJ1-4; perhaps TRBD1 as D (5 bases). V lost 2 bases and J lost 6, with 13 bases in between. There are 15 residues in the CDR3. From germline, CDR1 is MGHRA and CDR2 YSYEKL.

This clonotype occurred many times. The chain employs TRBV5-1 and TRBJ1-1; no clear D. From germline, CDR1 is SGHRS and CDR2 YFSETQ. V lost 2 bases and J 3 bases, leaving 11 bases between the germline ends. This CDR3 is built from 14 residues. CDR3 sequence (DNA): TGCGCCAGCAGCTTAGAGGGAGGATACACTGAAGCTTTCTTT. Protein product: CASSLEGGYTEAFF.

This clonotype came up a few times. This chain connects TRBV28 to TRBJ2-1; a weak D match, TRBD2 (7 bases). Germline loops: CDR1 MDHEN, CDR2 SYDVKM. This CDR3 spans 13 amino acids. V was shortened by 6 bases and J by 9 bases, with 15 bases between the two germline ends. The CDR3: CASSPLGGGEQFF. The CDR3 DNA sequence: TGTGCCAGCAGCCCACTAGGGGGGGGTGAGCAGTTCTTC.

Comment on this clonotype: This clone may be a read error of a much larger clone one base away. The chain employs TRBV2 and TRBJ1-5; maybe TRBD1 (5 bases). Germline CDR1 SNHLY, CDR2 FYNNEI. The CDR3 is 13 amino acids. V lost 8 bases and J lost 1, with 9 bases in between. In DNA, the CDR3 is TGTGCCAGCCGGGACGGGAGCAATCAGCCCCAGCATTTT. Protein sequence: CASRDGSNQPQHF.

This clonotype showed up many times. This rearrangement joins TRBV12-3 or TRBV12-4 to TRBJ2-2; perhaps D is TRBD1 or TRBD2 (5 bases each). This CDR3 is 14 amino acids long. V gave up 6 bases and J gave up 7 bases, with 15 bases separating them. DNA for the CDR3: TGTGCCAGCAGCCTTGACAGCCGGGACGGGGAGCTGTTTTTT. Its protein product is CASSLDSRDGELFF.

This chain connects TRBV20-1 to TRBJ2-1; D is undetermined. Germline lookup yields CDR1 DFQATT and CDR2 SNEGSKA (reference sequence). This CDR3 region has 17 residues. With 3 bases removed from V and 2 bases from J, the gap between germline ends came to 20 bases. CDR3 coding DNA: TGCAGTGCTAGGGATCCCTGGGGTGACCTCCCCTACAATGAGCAGTTCTTC. Its protein product is CSARDPWGDLPYNEQFF.

The rearrangement links TRBV13 to TRBJ2-1; D possibly corresponds to TRBD1 (5 bases). Germline CDR1 reads PRHDT; CDR2 reads FYEKMQ (reference sequence). The CDR3 consists of 15 residues. With 1 base removed from V and 2 bases from J, the gap between germline ends came to 9 bases. CDR3 in DNA: TGTGCCAGCAGCTTAGATAAGGGGCCCTACAATGAGCAGTTCTTC. It encodes CASSLDKGPYNEQFF.

This clonotype was seen ten or more times. This rearrangement joins TRBV6-1 to TRBJ2-7; D gene uncertain. There are 13 residues in the CDR3. CDR1 is MNHNS, CDR2 SASEGT, per germline. The V and J ends lost 2 bases and 4 bases respectively, with 9 bases between them. Here the CDR3 reads CASSESPSYEQYF. The DNA of the CDR3 is TGTGCCAGCAGTGAATCCCCTTCGTACGAGCAGTACTTC.

This clonotype was counted ten times or more. The V gene is TRBV7-9, the J gene TRBJ1-3; D ambiguous. The germline CDR1 and CDR2 sequences are SEHNR and FQNEAQ (reference sequence). This CDR3 region has 13 residues. The germline V and J ends were trimmed by 0 bases and 8 bases, with 8 bases remaining between them. The chain's CDR3 is CASSLALQDTIYF. DNA for the CDR3: TGTGCCAGCAGCTTAGCGCTTCAGGACACCATATATTTT. Together with reference TRBV7-9 and TRBJ1-3, the CDR3 gives the full variable domain: DTGVSQNPRHKITKRGQNVTFRCDPISEHNRLYWYRQTLGQGPEFLTYFQNEAQLEKSRLLSDRFSAERPKGSFSTLEIQRTEQGDSAMYLCASSLALQDTIYFGEGSWLTVV.

This clonotype showed up just a few times. J is TRBJ1-1 and V is TRBV7-9; 10 nucleotides agree with TRBD1. The junction had 7 bases not matched to a gene; V was cut back by 2 bases and J by 1 base. Germline CDR1 is SEHNR and CDR2 is FQNEAQ (reference sequence). This CDR3 is built from 17 residues. CDR3 nucleotides: TGTGCCAGCAGCTTATCCCAGACAGGGGGCGCGAACACTGAAGCTTTCTTT. It is translated as CASSLSQTGGANTEAFF.

This clonotype was detected many times. The genes are TRBV28 and TRBJ1-2; 9 bases line up with TRBD1. CDR1 is MDHEN and CDR2 is SYDVKM in the germline V gene. The CDR3 extends over 14 amino acids. Trimming removed 6 bases from V and 5 bases from J; junction bases left unmatched: 7. Here the CDR3 reads CASRDAGTGYGYTF. The CDR3, as DNA: TGTGCCAGCAGGGACGCCGGGACAGGGTATGGCTACACCTTC.

There are many counts of this clonotype. The J gene is TRBJ1-1, the V gene TRBV6-1; 7 bases map to TRBD1. V trimming: 6 bases; J trimming: 6 bases; junction bases outside the gene matches: 7. Germline CDR1 MNHNS, CDR2 SASEGT. The CDR3 has 13 residues. CDR3 in amino acids: CASRETGWPEAFF. CDR3 sequence (DNA): TGTGCCAGCAGGGAGACAGGGTGGCCTGAAGCTTTCTTT.

This clonotype was found many times. The CDR3 DNA reads TGTGCCAGCAGCCAATGGGAGGGGGCTGAAGCTTTCTTT. This encodes CASSQWEGAEAFF. The rearrangement uses TRBV16 and TRBJ1-1, with a possible D match to TRBD1 (6 bases). The germline V gene encodes CDR1 KGHSY and CDR2 FQNENV. The CDR3 sequence is 13 residues long. Trimming removed 1 base at V and 6 bases at J, with 9 bases between.

This clonotype came up many times. The V gene is TRBV6-2 or TRBV6-3, the J gene TRBJ2-7; D remains ambiguous. V lost 6 bases to trimming and J lost 2 bases, with 5 bases between them. CDR3 length equals 11 residues. Germline loops: CDR1 MNHEY, CDR2 SVGEGT. The chain's CDR3 is CASSAAYEQYF. In DNA form, the CDR3 reads TGTGCCAGCAGCGCCGCCTACGAGCAGTACTTC.

This clonotype was picked up a small number of times. V usage is TRBV30 and J usage is TRBJ1-2, with unresolved D. The CDR3 contains 11 residues. Germline-derived CDR1 and CDR2 are GTSNPN and SVGIG (reference sequence). V lost 3 bases to trimming and J lost 7 bases, with 9 bases between them. The CDR3 protein is CAWRRVLGYTF. The CDR3 nucleotides are TGTGCCTGGAGGAGGGTGCTTGGCTACACCTTC.

In DNA, the CDR3 is TGTGCCAGCACCACTCGGGGCACAGATACGCAGTATTTT. It encodes CASTTRGTDTQYF. This rearrangement joins TRBV28 to TRBJ2-3; D is uncertain. Germline-derived CDR1 and CDR2 are MDHEN and SYDVKM. This CDR3 is 13 amino acids long. V gave up 7 bases and J gave up 1 base, with 9 bases separating them.

For this clonotype: A read error may be the cause here, since a much bigger clone is one base away. The chain uses TRBV6-5 and TRBJ2-2; TRBD1 or TRBD2 may be the D gene (6 bases each). Per the germline V gene, CDR1 is MNHEY and CDR2 is SVGAGI. V lost 0 bases, J lost 1 base, and 9 bases lay in between. This CDR3 has 16 amino acids. The CDR3 loop reads CASSYSGGENTGELFF. DNA of the CDR3: TGTGCCAGCAGTTACTCGGGGGGCGAGAACACCGGGGAGCTGTTTTTT.

This clonotype was detected many times. The chain employs TRBV7-2 and TRBJ1-5; 7 bases line up with TRBD1. CDR1 is SGHTA and CDR2 is FQGNSA in the germline V gene. The CDR3 contains 17 residues. V lost 5 bases and J lost 0; bases outside the gene matches: 10. The CDR3 DNA is TGTGCCAGCAGCAGAACGGGACAGTTTTATAGCAATCAGCCCCAGCATTTT. It specifies CASSRTGQFYSNQPQHF. Complete variable domain (other parts from reference TRBV7-2 and TRBJ1-5): GAGVSQSPSNKVTEKGKDVELRCDPISGHTALYWYRQSLGQGLEFLIYFQGNSAPDKSGLPSDRFSAERTGGSVSTLTIQRTQQEDSAVYLCASSRTGQFYSNQPQHFGDGTRLSIL.

With regard to this clonotype: A much larger clone lies a single base off, so this may be a read error. The chain has TRBV9 and TRBJ1-2; D remains unclear. The CDR3 loop spans 15 amino acids. Looked up from germline, CDR1 is SGDLS and CDR2 is YYNGEE. The CDR3: CASSVEWDVDYGNTF. In DNA form, the CDR3 reads TGTGCCAGCAGCGTAGAATGGGATGTTGACTATGGCAACACCTTC.

This clonotype turned up a few times. The chain couples TRBV7-9 to TRBJ2-4; the D gene is possibly TRBD2 (6 bases). This CDR3 has 14 amino acids. V shed 6 bases and J shed 6 bases, with 15 bases lying between them. Germline loops: CDR1 SEHNR, CDR2 FQNEAQ (reference sequence). The CDR3 spells CASSRGGEGNIQYF. The CDR3 DNA reads TGTGCCAGCAGTCGGGGAGGAGAGGGAAACATTCAGTACTTC.

In its sample, this clonotype was seen many times. This sequence joins TRBV7-9 and TRBJ1-1, with a weak D call TRBD1 (5 bases). The V end lost 5 bases, the J end lost 7 bases, and 11 bases lay between the germline ends. This CDR3 is 12 amino acids long. Per the germline V gene, CDR1 is SEHNR and CDR2 is FQNEAQ (reference sequence). The CDR3 sequence: CASSHGADEAFF. CDR3 DNA: TGTGCCAGCAGCCACGGGGCTGATGAAGCTTTCTTT.

Ten or more counts support this clonotype. The rearrangement links TRBV4-1 to TRBJ1-6, with D tentatively TRBD1 (6 bases). V was cut by 3 bases and J by 8 bases, with 14 bases left in between. Germline V lookup: CDR1 MGHRA, CDR2 YSYEKL. CDR3 length: 15 amino acids. In DNA, the CDR3 is TGCGCCAGCAGCCAGGCACAGGGCATTTATTCACCCCTCCACTTT. Protein product: CASSQAQGIYSPLHF.

This clonotype was seen repeatedly, ten times or more. This chain joins TRBV4-2 and TRBJ1-6; tentatively, D is TRBD1 (6 bases). The germline V and J ends were trimmed by 0 bases and 7 bases, with 19 bases remaining between them. CDR1 and CDR2 from the germline V gene are LGHNA and YNFKEQ. The CDR3 contains 18 residues. For the CDR3, the DNA is TGTGCCAGCAGCCAAGATAGGGCAGGGGAAGGTCGGAATTCACCCCTCCACTTT. Its protein is CASSQDRAGEGRNSPLHF.

This clonotype was observed a few times. The V and J genes are TRBV5-1 and TRBJ1-4, with D tentatively TRBD1 (5 bases). Trimming took off 7 bases at V and 3 bases at J, with 16 bases between the two ends. This CDR3 has 15 amino acids. In germline, CDR1 is SGHRS, CDR2 YFSETQ. The DNA for the CDR3 is TGCGCCAGCCGCGAGAGGGAGACAGCTAATGAAAAACTGTTTTTT. It codes for CASRERETANEKLFF.

This clonotype was counted at least ten times. The chain couples TRBV6-1 to TRBJ2-2; 14 bases are shared with TRBD2. This CDR3 has 19 amino acids. In germline, CDR1 is MNHNS, CDR2 SASEGT. V was clipped by 1 base and J by 3 bases; unmatched bases: 7. The DNA of the CDR3 is TGTGCCAGCAGTGAAGTCCTGACTAGCGGGAGGGCAGACACCGGGGAGCTGTTTTTT. Protein sequence: CASSEVLTSGRADTGELFF.

This clonotype showed up many times. The J gene is TRBJ1-6, the V gene TRBV12-5, with D possibly being TRBD1 (5 bases). Trimming removed 7 bases from V and 9 bases from J, with 7 bases in between. CDR3 length: 11 amino acids. Germline loops: CDR1 LGHNT, CDR2 FRNRAP. CDR3 sequence (DNA): TGTGCTAGTGCTCAGGGTTCACCCCTCCACTTT. Amino acids: CASAQGSPLHF.

The chain carries TRBV10-2 and TRBJ1-5; 9 bases fit TRBD1. Germline V gene lookup returns CDR1 WSHSY and CDR2 SAAADI. The CDR3 loop spans 13 amino acids. V shed 6 bases, J shed 6 bases, and the junction held 3 bases outside the gene matches. The CDR3 protein is CASRLDRGQPQHF. The CDR3 DNA sequence: TGCGCCAGCAGATTGGACAGGGGTCAGCCCCAGCATTTT.

At least ten counts were recorded for this clonotype. The chain recombines TRBV27 with TRBJ1-6; D is ambiguous. V was cut by 8 bases and J by 13 bases, with 15 bases left in between. The CDR3 runs 12 residues. Germline V gene lookup returns CDR1 MNHEY and CDR2 SMNVEV (reference sequence). CDR3 DNA sequence: TGTGCCAGCGCCGACCCGGGCCGGCCCCTCCACTTT. The encoded protein is CASADPGRPLHF.

This clonotype was seen repeatedly, ten times or more. The chain recombines TRBV21-1 with TRBJ1-2; TRBD1 is taken as the D call from the table, unchecked against the DNA. TRBV21-1 is assigned pseudogene status. The CDR3 runs 16 residues. The CDR3 bases are TGTGCCAGCAGCAAAAGCCCAAGCAGGGTGGACTATGGCTACACCTTC. Encoded protein: CASSKSPSRVDYGYTF.

Many counts were recorded for this clonotype. The chain links TRBV5-1 to TRBJ1-1; no firm D call. V gave up 1 base and J gave up 2 bases, with 6 bases separating them. The V gene's germline CDR1 is SGHRS and CDR2 YFSETQ. There are 13 residues in the CDR3. For the CDR3, the DNA is TGCGCCAGCAGCTTGAACATAAACACTGAAGCTTTCTTT. It specifies CASSLNINTEAFF.

This clonotype was picked up many times. V and J are TRBV9 and TRBJ2-3; D is undetermined. V lost 0 bases and J 7 bases, leaving 12 bases between the germline ends. Per the germline V gene, CDR1 is SGDLS and CDR2 is YYNGEE. This CDR3 is 14 amino acids long. This CDR3 is CASSVVARSYTQYF. CDR3 bases: TGTGCCAGCAGCGTAGTGGCACGATCATATACGCAGTATTTT. Complete variable domain (other parts from reference TRBV9 and TRBJ2-3): DSGVTQTPKHLITATGQRVTLRCSPRSGDLSVYWYQQSLDQGLQFLIQYYNGEERAKGNILERFSAQQFPDLHSELNLSSLELGDSALYFCASSVVARSYTQYFGPGTRLTVL.

This clonotype was recorded at least ten times. The chain joins TRBV20-1 to TRBJ1-2; D not resolved. The CDR3 length is 15 residues. The germline V and J ends were trimmed by 4 bases and 2 bases, with 17 bases remaining between them. From germline, CDR1 is DFQATT and CDR2 SNEGSKA (reference sequence). CDR3 protein: CSAIDPAGTNYGYTF. The CDR3 nucleotides are TGCAGTGCTATAGATCCGGCAGGAACGAACTATGGCTACACCTTC.